This T cell receptor beta chain is from a study of human T cells and chemical hapten exposure. Study context: How much TCR each sample yielded varied, mostly because pooled library volumes differed slightly.

TCRdb fed the RACE reads into MiXCR, producing one record per CDR3 protein. This sample has hundreds of thousands of distinct CDR3 sequences; nearly 6.5% occur once, and the top ten carry 5% to 6%. The study's findings and limits: Expanded TCR counts at PT1 went up together with patch test score, a positive correlation.

The V gene's germline CDR1 is LGHNA and CDR2 YSLEER. The CDR3 runs to 16 residues. Trimming pared 1 base from V and 0 bases from J, leaving 12 bases between. Documented time point: patch test 2, 6 weeks after DPC sensitization. The treatment is: therapeutic diphenylcyclopropenone sensitization with weekly scalp DPC. This clonotype was counted many times. Antigen: not known. This clonotype was obtained from a young woman with alopecia areata. Some clones in this sample may be carry-over from other donors' samples. Sequenced material: whole blood, taken in connection with sensitization to the hapten diphenylcyclopropenone (DPC). J is TRBJ1-1 and V is TRBV4-3, with D uncertain. For the CDR3, the DNA is TGCGCCAGCAGCCAAGTAGTCCGGGTGTTGAACACTGAAGCTTTCTTT. Its translation: CASSQVVRVLNTEAFF.